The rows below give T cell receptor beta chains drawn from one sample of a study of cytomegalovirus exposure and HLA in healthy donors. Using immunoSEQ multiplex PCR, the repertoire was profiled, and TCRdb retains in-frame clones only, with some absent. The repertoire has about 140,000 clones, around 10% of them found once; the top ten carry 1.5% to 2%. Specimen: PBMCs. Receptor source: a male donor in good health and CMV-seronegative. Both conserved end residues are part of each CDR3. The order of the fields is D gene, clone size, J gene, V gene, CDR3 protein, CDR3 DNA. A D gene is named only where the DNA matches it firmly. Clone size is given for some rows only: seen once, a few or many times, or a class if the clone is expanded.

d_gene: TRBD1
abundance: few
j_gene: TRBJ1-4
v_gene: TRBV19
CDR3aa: CASSIAGQGGEKLFF
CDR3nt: TGTGCCAGTAGTATAGCGGGACAGGGAGGCGAAAAACTGTTTTTT

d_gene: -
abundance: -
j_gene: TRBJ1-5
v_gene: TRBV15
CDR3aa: CATSGGFSTPNLGQPQHF
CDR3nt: TGTGCCACCAGCGGTGGGTTTTCGACGCCAAACCTAGGTCAGCCCCAGCATTTT

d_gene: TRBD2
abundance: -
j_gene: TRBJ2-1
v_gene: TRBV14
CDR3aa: CASSHGSGRGDYNEQFF
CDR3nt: TGTGCCAGCAGCCACGGGTCAGGGAGGGGCGACTACAATGAGCAGTTCTTC

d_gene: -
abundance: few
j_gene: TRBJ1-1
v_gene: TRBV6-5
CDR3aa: CASSPQGRNTEAFF
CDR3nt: TGTGCCAGCAGCCCACAGGGCCGGAACACTGAAGCTTTCTTT

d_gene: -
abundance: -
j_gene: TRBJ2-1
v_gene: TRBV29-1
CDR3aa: CSVEDKTGLDNEQFF
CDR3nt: TGCAGCGTTGAAGATAAAACAGGGTTGGACAATGAGCAGTTCTTC

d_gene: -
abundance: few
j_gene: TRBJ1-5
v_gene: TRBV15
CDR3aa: CATSRGADQPQHF
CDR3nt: TGTGCCACCAGCAGGGGGGCCGATCAGCCCCAGCATTTT

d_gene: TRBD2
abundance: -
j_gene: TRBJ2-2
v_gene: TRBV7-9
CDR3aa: CASTRTSGVNTGELFF
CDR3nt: TGTGCCAGCACCAGGACTAGCGGGGTGAACACCGGGGAGCTGTTTTTT

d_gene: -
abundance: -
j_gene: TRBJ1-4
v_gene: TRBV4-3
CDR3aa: CASSQETPDSGRASEKLFF
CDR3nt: TGCGCCAGCAGCCAAGAAACCCCCGACAGTGGAAGGGCGAGTGAAAAACTGTTTTTT

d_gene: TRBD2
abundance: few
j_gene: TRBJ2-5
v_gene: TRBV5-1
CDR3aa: CASCLGGRALETQYF
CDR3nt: TGCGCCAGCTGTCTAGGCGGGAGGGCCTTGGAGACCCAGTACTTC

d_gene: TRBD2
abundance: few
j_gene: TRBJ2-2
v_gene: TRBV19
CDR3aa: CASSPRLATEGGELFF
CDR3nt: TGTGCCAGTAGTCCTAGACTAGCGACGGAGGGCGGGGAGCTGTTTTTT

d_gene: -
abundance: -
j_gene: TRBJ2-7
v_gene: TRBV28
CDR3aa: CASSLRGLLYEQYF
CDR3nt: TGTGCCAGCAGTTTGCGCGGGCTCCTCTACGAGCAGTACTTC

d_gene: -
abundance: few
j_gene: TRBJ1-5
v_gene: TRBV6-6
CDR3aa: CASSYSRYSNQPQHF
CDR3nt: TGTGCCAGCAGTTATAGTAGATATAGCAATCAGCCCCAGCATTTT

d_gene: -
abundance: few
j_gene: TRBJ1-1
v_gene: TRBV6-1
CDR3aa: CASSSRTANTEAFF
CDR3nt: TGTGCCAGCAGTTCCCGGACAGCAAACACTGAAGCTTTCTTT

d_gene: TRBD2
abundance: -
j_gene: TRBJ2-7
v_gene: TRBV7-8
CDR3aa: CASSLSSGSGYEQYF
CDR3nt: TGTGCCAGCAGCTTATCTAGCGGGAGTGGGTACGAGCAGTACTTC

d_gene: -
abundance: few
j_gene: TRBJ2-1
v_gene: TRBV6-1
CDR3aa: CASSKALSSNEQFF
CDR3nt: TGTGCCAGCAGTAAAGCGCTATCATCCAATGAGCAGTTCTTC

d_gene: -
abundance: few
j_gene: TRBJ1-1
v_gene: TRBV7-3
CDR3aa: CASREGGASTEAFF
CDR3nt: TGTGCCAGCAGGGAGGGGGGGGCGAGCACTGAAGCTTTCTTT

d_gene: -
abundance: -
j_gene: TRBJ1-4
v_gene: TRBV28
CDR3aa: CASGARFREKLFF
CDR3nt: TGTGCCAGCGGTGCTCGGTTCCGGGAAAAACTGTTTTTT

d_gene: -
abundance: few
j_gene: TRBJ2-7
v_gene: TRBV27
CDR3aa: CASSFGIPYEQYF
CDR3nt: TGTGCCAGCAGTTTCGGTATTCCCTACGAGCAGTACTTC

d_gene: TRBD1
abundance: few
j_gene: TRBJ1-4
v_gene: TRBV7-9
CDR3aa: CASSLGTGGLVSGNEKLFF
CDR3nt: TGTGCCAGCAGCTTAGGGACAGGGGGTCTGGTGAGCGGGAATGAAAAACTGTTTTTT

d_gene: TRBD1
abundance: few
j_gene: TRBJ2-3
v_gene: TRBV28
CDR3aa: CASSLTGARTDTQYF
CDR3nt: TGTGCCAGCAGTCTAACAGGGGCCCGCACAGATACGCAGTATTTT

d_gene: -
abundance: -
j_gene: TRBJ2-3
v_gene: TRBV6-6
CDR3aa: CASSRGGDTQYF
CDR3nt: TGTGCCAGCAGTAGAGGGGGAGATACGCAGTATTTT

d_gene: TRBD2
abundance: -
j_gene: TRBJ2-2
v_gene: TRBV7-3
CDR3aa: CASSLKAGTASGGYTGELFF
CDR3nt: TGTGCCAGCAGCTTAAAGGCGGGGACGGCTAGCGGGGGGTACACCGGGGAGCTGTTTTTT

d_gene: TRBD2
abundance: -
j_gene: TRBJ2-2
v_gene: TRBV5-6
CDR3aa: CASSLPLAGFTGELFF
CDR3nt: TGTGCCAGCAGCCTACCGCTAGCGGGGTTTACCGGGGAGCTGTTTTTT

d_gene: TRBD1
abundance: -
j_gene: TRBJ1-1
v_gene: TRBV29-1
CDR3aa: CSVPRAGGSDTEAFF
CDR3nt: TGCAGCGTCCCACGGGCAGGGGGCTCGGACACTGAAGCTTTCTTT

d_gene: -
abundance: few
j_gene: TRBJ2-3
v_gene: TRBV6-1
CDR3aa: CASSDWGHATDTQYF
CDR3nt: TGTGCCAGCAGTGATTGGGGCCACGCCACAGATACGCAGTATTTT

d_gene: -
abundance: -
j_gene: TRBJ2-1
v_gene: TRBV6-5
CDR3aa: CASSEDSYNEQFF
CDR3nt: TGTGCCAGCAGCGAGGACAGCTACAATGAGCAGTTCTTC

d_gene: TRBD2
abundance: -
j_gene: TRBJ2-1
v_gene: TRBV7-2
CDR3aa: CASSLAASGGNEQFF
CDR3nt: TGTGCCAGCAGCTTAGCGGCTAGCGGGGGCAATGAGCAGTTCTTC

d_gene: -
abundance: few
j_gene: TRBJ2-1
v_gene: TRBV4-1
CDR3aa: CASSQVRNEQFF
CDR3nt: TGCGCCAGCAGCCAAGTGCGGAATGAGCAGTTCTTC